This T cell receptor (beta chain) appears in the sequencing data of a study of blood T cells in healthy people across ages. Trimming pared 4 bases from V and 6 bases from J, leaving 16 bases between. CDR3 size: 14 residues. The germline V gene has CDR1 SQVTM and CDR2 ANQGSEA. The sample holds many counts of this clonotype. Next came a second PCR, run for roughly 6 to 11 cycles, which used a sample-barcoded 5' primer along with a J-beta primer mix. TCRdb called the 5' RACE reads again in MiXCR, with one record for every CDR3 protein. The table has almost 800,000 distinct CDR3 sequences, 55% to 75% seen once.

This chain joins TRBV29-1 and TRBJ2-1; D ambiguous. The clonotype originates from a man aged 25 to 40 in good health. Specimen: blood. CDR3 loop: CSVATGPLGNEQFF. CDR3 bases: TGCAGCGTTGCAACGGGTCCGCTTGGCAATGAGCAGTTCTTC.